This is a list of T cell receptor beta chains from one sample in a study of cytomegalovirus exposure and HLA in healthy donors. TCRdb keeps only in-frame clones here, not all; method: immunoSEQ multiplex PCR. The sample lists approximately 150,000 clones; about four fifths were seen once. The sequenced sample was PBMCs. These receptors all stem from a man under 40 in good health and CMV-seronegative. Both conserved end residues are part of each CDR3. D genes are given only for firm matches. Clone size, where shown, is once, few, many, or a class for clones that have expanded.

NA	NA	TRBJ1-1	TRBV11-2	CASSLRQITEAFF	TGTGCCAGCAGCTTACGACAGATCACTGAAGCTTTCTTT
NA	NA	TRBJ1-3	TRBV5-1	CASSLEIGAAGGNTIYF	TGCGCCAGCAGCTTGGAAATCGGAGCGGCAGGAGGAAACACCATATATTTT
NA	NA	TRBJ2-3	TRBV7-7	CASSPLRSGTDTQYF	TGTGCCAGCAGCCCTCTACGTAGCGGCACAGATACGCAGTATTTT
TRBD1	NA	TRBJ2-7	TRBV27	CASSPGAGGYEQYF	TGTGCCAGCAGCCCCGGAGCAGGGGGCTACGAGCAGTACTTC
NA	NA	TRBJ1-2	TRBV30	CAWSVGVTGGSGYTF	TGTGCCTGGAGTGTAGGGGTTACTGGGGGCAGTGGCTACACCTTC
NA	NA	TRBJ2-7	TRBV5-6	CASSLGDTPYMEQYF	TGTGCCAGCAGCTTGGGGGACACTCCCTATATGGAGCAGTACTTC
TRBD1	NA	TRBJ1-4	TRBV2	CASTAGQVDEKLFF	TGTGCCAGCACTGCGGGACAGGTAGATGAAAAACTGTTTTTT
TRBD1	NA	TRBJ2-3	TRBV27	CASSPTGESDTQYF	TGTGCCAGCAGCCCTACAGGGGAGTCAGATACGCAGTATTTT
TRBD1	NA	TRBJ1-1	TRBV10-3	CAISEQGARKGTEAFF	TGTGCCATCAGCGAGCAGGGGGCGCGGAAGGGCACTGAAGCTTTCTTT
NA	few	TRBJ2-1	TRBV11-3	CASSLTGVGAHEQFF	TGTGCCAGCAGCCTGACGGGGGTGGGAGCCCATGAGCAGTTCTTC
NA	NA	TRBJ2-1	TRBV5-4	CASSLDSDSYNEQFF	TGTGCCAGCAGCTTGGATTCTGACAGCTACAATGAGCAGTTCTTC
TRBD2	NA	TRBJ2-1	TRBV28	CASSLVAGGRYNEQFF	TGTGCCAGCAGTTTAGTAGCGGGAGGCCGCTACAATGAGCAGTTCTTC
NA	NA	TRBJ1-1	TRBV6-5	CASSYQGTNTEAFF	TGTGCCAGCAGTTACCAGGGGACGAACACTGAAGCTTTCTTT
NA	NA	TRBJ2-7	TRBV11-2	CASSSAFSATYEQYF	TGTGCCAGCAGCTCAGCCTTCTCAGCGACCTACGAGCAGTACTTC
TRBD1	NA	TRBJ1-4	TRBV18	CASSRGTDEKLFF	TGTGCCAGCTCACGAGGGACAGATGAAAAACTGTTTTTT
TRBD1	NA	TRBJ2-7	TRBV13	CASSIRTGGSYEQYF	TGTGCCAGCAGCATTCGGACAGGGGGCTCCTACGAGCAGTACTTC
TRBD1	NA	TRBJ1-4	TRBV25-1	CASSLRTGWNEKLFF	TGTGCCAGCAGTCTCAGGACAGGCTGGAATGAAAAACTGTTTTTT
TRBD2	few	TRBJ2-7	TRBV4-1	CASSRGLAGVYEQYF	TGCGCCAGCAGCCGGGGACTAGCGGGAGTATACGAGCAGTACTTC
TRBD2	NA	TRBJ2-1	TRBV5-1	CASSLARLAGVYNEQFF	TGCGCCAGCAGCTTGGCCAGACTAGCGGGAGTCTACAATGAGCAGTTCTTC
NA	few	TRBJ2-1	TRBV7-6	CASSRYRGNEQFF	TGTGCCAGCAGCCGCTACCGGGGGAATGAGCAGTTCTTC
TRBD1	once	TRBJ1-3	TRBV27	CASSMTGNAGNTIYF	TGTGCCAGCAGTATGACAGGGAATGCTGGAAACACCATATATTTT
NA	NA	TRBJ1-6	TRBV6-6	CASSYQGWDSPLHF	TGTGCCAGCAGTTACCAGGGGTGGGATTCACCCCTCCACTTT
NA	NA	TRBJ1-1	TRBV27	CASSLVRELMNTEAFF	TGTGCCAGCAGTTTAGTACGCGAGTTAATGAACACTGAAGCTTTCTTT
NA	NA	TRBJ1-2	TRBV27	CASSLRRTNYGYTF	TGTGCCAGCAGTTTAAGGAGAACTAACTATGGCTACACCTTC
NA	NA	TRBJ2-6	TRBV19	CASSNHRASGANVLTF	TGTGCCAGTAGTAACCACAGGGCATCCGGGGCCAACGTCCTGACTTTC
TRBD1	NA	TRBJ1-6	TRBV19	CASSVSEGQGYSPLHF	TGTGCCAGTAGCGTTTCGGAGGGACAGGGATATTCACCCCTCCACTTT
TRBD2	NA	TRBJ2-3	TRBV5-4	CASSLGLAGGTDTQYF	TGTGCCAGCAGCTTGGGACTAGCGGGAGGGACAGATACGCAGTATTTT
NA	NA	TRBJ2-2	TRBV27	CASSQQKKHANTGELFF	TGTGCCAGCAGCCAACAAAAAAAACACGCGAACACCGGGGAGCTGTTTTTT
NA	NA	TRBJ1-3	TRBV7-9	CASSFQRHSGNTIYF	TGTGCCAGCAGCTTCCAGCGTCACTCTGGAAACACCATATATTTT
TRBD2	NA	TRBJ2-5	TRBV5-4	CASSRRLAGGEETQYF	TGTGCCAGCAGCCGCAGACTAGCGGGAGGGGAAGAGACCCAGTACTTC
TRBD2	NA	TRBJ2-7	TRBV6-5	CASRQTGTIRHEQYF	TGTGCCAGCAGACAAACCGGGACTATCCGCCACGAGCAGTACTTC
TRBD2	NA	TRBJ2-1	TRBV4-3	CASSQDLAGGSLGSYNEQFF	TGCGCCAGCAGCCAAGACCTAGCGGGAGGATCTCTCGGCTCCTACAATGAGCAGTTCTTC
NA	NA	TRBJ1-5	TRBV19	CASSIDAGAPNQPQHF	TGTGCCAGTAGTATAGATGCTGGGGCCCCCAATCAGCCCCAGCATTTT
NA	NA	TRBJ1-2	TRBV27	CASSQTGNYGYTF	TGTGCCAGCAGTCAGACAGGAAACTATGGCTACACCTTC
TRBD2	NA	TRBJ2-7	TRBV9	CASSPRRGLSYEQYF	TGTGCCAGCAGCCCCAGGCGGGGACTAAGCTACGAGCAGTACTTC
NA	NA	TRBJ2-7	TRBV19	CASSTQRAYEQYF	TGTGCCAGTAGTACCCAGCGGGCCTACGAGCAGTACTTC
TRBD2	NA	TRBJ2-2	TRBV5-4	CASSTYLAVGTGELFF	TGTGCCAGCAGCACCTACCTAGCGGTTGGCACCGGGGAGCTGTTTTTT
NA	NA	TRBJ2-5	TRBV28	CASSFGDPRGAQYF	TGTGCCAGCAGTTTTGGGGACCCGCGGGGAGCCCAGTACTTC
NA	NA	TRBJ2-7	TRBV4-3	CASSQEPRGSYEQYF	TGCGCCAGCAGCCAGGAACCTAGGGGCTCCTACGAGCAGTACTTC
TRBD2	NA	TRBJ2-1	TRBV30	CACHGRAGGYNEQFF	TGTGCCTGTCACGGGCGGGCGGGAGGATACAATGAGCAGTTCTTC
TRBD1	NA	TRBJ2-7	TRBV5-1	CASSLDRDYEQYF	TGCGCCAGCAGCTTAGACAGGGACTACGAGCAGTACTTC
TRBD1	NA	TRBJ1-1	TRBV4-3	CASSRHGGTVEAFF	TGCGCCAGCAGCCGACATGGGGGGACAGTTGAAGCTTTCTTT
NA	few	TRBJ1-3	TRBV7-2	CASSSPGGGRSSGNTIYF	TGTGCCAGCAGCTCCCCCGGGGGAGGCCGATCCTCTGGAAACACCATATATTTT
TRBD1	once	TRBJ1-5	TRBV18	CASSSSGTGAGQPQHF	TGTGCCAGCTCTTCCTCCGGGACAGGGGCCGGTCAGCCCCAGCATTTT
NA	NA	TRBJ2-2	TRBV28	CASSLGGGQIGELFF	TGTGCCAGCAGTTTAGGGGGGGGGCAGATCGGGGAGCTGTTTTTT
TRBD1	NA	TRBJ1-2	TRBV5-1	CASTTGGYGYTF	TGCGCCAGCACCACAGGGGGCTATGGCTACACCTTC
NA	few	TRBJ2-3	TRBV15	CATSGAPSIAGFTDTQYF	TGTGCCACCAGCGGAGCCCCTTCGATCGCGGGGTTCACAGATACGCAGTATTTT
TRBD2	NA	TRBJ2-5	TRBV27	CASSFQRGVQETQYF	TGTGCCAGCAGTTTCCAGCGGGGGGTCCAAGAGACCCAGTACTTC
NA	NA	TRBJ2-7	TRBV30	CAWSGTGEQYF	TGTGCCTGGTCAGGAACCGGCGAGCAGTACTTC
TRBD1	NA	TRBJ1-2	TRBV5-1	CASSLGTGGYGYTF	TGCGCCAGCAGCTTGGGTACAGGGGGCTATGGCTACACCTTC
TRBD2	NA	TRBJ2-1	TRBV7-6	CASSLASSGKNEQFF	TGTGCCAGCAGCTTAGCATCTAGCGGGAAGAATGAGCAGTTCTTC
TRBD1	NA	TRBJ2-6	TRBV9	CASSVGQGLYSGANVLTF	TGTGCCAGCAGCGTAGGACAGGGCCTATACTCTGGGGCCAACGTCCTGACTTTC
TRBD1	NA	TRBJ1-5	TRBV30	CAWTHSGTGSNQPQHF	TGTGCCTGGACCCATTCCGGGACAGGTAGCAATCAGCCCCAGCATTTT
NA	NA	TRBJ2-5	TRBV27	CASSLYGVGETQYF	TGTGCCAGCAGTTTATACGGGGTCGGGGAGACCCAGTACTTC
NA	once	TRBJ2-2	TRBV7-2	CASSFGFRLTGELFF	TGTGCCAGCAGCTTCGGGTTCCGGTTGACCGGGGAGCTGTTTTTT